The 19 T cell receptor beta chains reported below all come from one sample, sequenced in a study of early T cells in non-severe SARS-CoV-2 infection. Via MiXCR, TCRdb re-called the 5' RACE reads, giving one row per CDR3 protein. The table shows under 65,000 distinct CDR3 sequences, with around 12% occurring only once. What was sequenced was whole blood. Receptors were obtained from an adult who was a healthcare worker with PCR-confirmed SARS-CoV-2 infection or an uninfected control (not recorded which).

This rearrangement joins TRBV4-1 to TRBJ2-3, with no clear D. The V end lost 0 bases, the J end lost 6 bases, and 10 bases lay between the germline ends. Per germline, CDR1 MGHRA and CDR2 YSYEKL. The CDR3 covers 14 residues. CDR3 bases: TGCGCCAGCAGCCAAGAGGCCCGACGCGATACGCAGTATTTT. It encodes CASSQEARRDTQYF.

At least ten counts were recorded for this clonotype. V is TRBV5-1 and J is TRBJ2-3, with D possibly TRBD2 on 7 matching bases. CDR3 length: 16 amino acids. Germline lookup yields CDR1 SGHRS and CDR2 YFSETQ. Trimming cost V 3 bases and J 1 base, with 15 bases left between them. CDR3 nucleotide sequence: TGCGCCAGCAGCTCCTTGAAGGGGGGGGGCACAGATACGCAGTATTTT. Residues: CASSSLKGGGTDTQYF.

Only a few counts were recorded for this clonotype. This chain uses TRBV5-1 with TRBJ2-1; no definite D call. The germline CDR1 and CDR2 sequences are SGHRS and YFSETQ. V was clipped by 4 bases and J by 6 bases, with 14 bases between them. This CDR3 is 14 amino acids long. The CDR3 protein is CASSRAVGLNEQFF. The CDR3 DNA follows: TGCGCCAGCAGCAGGGCTGTTGGCCTCAATGAGCAGTTCTTC. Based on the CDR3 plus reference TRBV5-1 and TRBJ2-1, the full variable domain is KAGVTQTPRYLIKTRGQQVTLSCSPISGHRSVSWYQQTPGQGLQFLFEYFSETQRNKGNFPGRFSGRQFSNSRSEMNVSTLELGDSALYLCASSRAVGLNEQFFGPGTRLTVL.

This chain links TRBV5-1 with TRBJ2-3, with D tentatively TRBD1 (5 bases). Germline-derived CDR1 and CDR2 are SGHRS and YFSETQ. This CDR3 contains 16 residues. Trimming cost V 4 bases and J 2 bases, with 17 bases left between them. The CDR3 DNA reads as TGCGCCAGCAGCCCGCAGGGCCCTCAAATCACAGATACGCAGTATTTT. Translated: CASSPQGPQITDTQYF.

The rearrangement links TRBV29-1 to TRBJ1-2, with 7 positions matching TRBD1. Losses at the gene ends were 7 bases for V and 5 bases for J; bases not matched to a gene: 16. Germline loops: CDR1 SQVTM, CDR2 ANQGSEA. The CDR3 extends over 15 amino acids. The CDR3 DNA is TGCAGCGCCGAGTCATGGAGGGGGCGAACATATGGCTACACCTTC. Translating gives CSAESWRGRTYGYTF.

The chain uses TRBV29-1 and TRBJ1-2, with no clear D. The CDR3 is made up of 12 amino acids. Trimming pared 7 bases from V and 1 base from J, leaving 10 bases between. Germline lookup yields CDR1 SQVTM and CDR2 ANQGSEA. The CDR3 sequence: CSGVRDNYGYTF. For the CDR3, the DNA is TGCAGCGGTGTGAGGGATAACTATGGCTACACCTTC.

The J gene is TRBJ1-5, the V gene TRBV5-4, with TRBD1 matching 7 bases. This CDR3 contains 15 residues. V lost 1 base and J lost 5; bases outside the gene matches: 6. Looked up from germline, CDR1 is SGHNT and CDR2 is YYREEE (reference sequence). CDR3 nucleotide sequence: TGTGCCAGCAGCTTGTTGAGGGGGCCTGATCAGCCCCAGCATTTT. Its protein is CASSLLRGPDQPQHF.

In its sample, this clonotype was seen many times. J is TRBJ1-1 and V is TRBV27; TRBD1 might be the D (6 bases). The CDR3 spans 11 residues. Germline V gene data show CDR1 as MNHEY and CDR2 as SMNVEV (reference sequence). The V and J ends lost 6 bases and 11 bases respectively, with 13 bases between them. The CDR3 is CASREQGMAFF. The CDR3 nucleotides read TGTGCCAGCAGGGAACAGGGCATGGCTTTCTTT.

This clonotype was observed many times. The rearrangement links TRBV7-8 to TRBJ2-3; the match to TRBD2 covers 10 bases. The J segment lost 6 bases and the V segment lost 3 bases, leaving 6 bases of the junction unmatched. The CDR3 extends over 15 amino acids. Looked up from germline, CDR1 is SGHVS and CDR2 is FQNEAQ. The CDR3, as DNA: TGTGCCAGCAGCTTGCAGCGGGGGGGCAGGGATACGCAGTATTTT. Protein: CASSLQRGGRDTQYF.

The CDR3 loop is CASSRFQQGRGYTF. CDR3 sequence (DNA): TGTGCCAGCAGTAGATTTCAACAGGGGCGAGGCTACACCTTC. The chain employs TRBV28 and TRBJ1-2; 7 bases are shared with TRBD1. This CDR3 has 14 residues. The V and J ends lost 5 bases and 8 bases, in that order; junction bases with no gene match: 11. CDR1 is MDHEN, CDR2 SYDVKM, per germline.

The CDR3 sequence is CASIRGRGPRTGELFF. In nucleotides, the CDR3 is TGTGCCAGCATCCGGGGCAGGGGGCCACGAACCGGGGAGCTGTTTTTT. V is TRBV2 and J is TRBJ2-2; TRBD1 matches 8 bases. The CDR3 totals 16 residues. V was clipped by 7 bases and J by 5 bases; unmatched bases: 12. Germline lookup yields CDR1 SNHLY and CDR2 FYNNEI.

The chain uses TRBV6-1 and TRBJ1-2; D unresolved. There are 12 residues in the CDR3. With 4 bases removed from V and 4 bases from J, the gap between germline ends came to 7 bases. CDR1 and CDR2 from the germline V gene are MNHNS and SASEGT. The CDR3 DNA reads TGTGCCAGCAGTGGTCAGCTCTATGGCTACACCTTC. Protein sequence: CASSGQLYGYTF.

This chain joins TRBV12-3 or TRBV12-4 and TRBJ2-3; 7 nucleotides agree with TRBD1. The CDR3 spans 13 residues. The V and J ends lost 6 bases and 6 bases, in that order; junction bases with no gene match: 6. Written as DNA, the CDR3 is TGTGCCAGCAGCTCACCAGGGGGTGATACGCAGTATTTT. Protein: CASSSPGGDTQYF.

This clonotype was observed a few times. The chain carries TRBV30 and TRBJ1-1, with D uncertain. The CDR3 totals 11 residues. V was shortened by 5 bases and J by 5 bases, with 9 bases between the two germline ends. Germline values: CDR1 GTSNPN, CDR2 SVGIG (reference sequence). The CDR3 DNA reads TGTGCCTGGTTCCTTGGGACTGAAGCTTTCTTT. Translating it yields CAWFLGTEAFF. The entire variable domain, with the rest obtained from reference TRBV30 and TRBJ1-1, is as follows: SQTIHQWPATLVQPVGSPLSLECTVEGTSNPNLYWYRQAAGRGLQLLFYSVGIGQISSEVPQNLSASRPQDRQFILSSKKLLLSDSGFYLCAWFLGTEAFFGQGTRLTVV.

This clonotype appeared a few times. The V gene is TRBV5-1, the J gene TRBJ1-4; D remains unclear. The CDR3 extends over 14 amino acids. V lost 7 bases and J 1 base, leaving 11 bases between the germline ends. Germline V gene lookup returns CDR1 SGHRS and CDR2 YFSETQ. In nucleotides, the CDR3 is TGCGCCAGCCGCCGTGGCGGAACTAATGAAAAACTGTTTTTT. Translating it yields CASRRGGTNEKLFF.

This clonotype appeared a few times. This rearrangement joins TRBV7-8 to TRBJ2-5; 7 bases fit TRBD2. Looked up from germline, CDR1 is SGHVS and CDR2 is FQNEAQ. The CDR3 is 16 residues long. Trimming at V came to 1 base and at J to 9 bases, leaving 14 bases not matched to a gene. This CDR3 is CASSLGLPSGERPQYF. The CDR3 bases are TGTGCCAGCAGCTTAGGTCTCCCTAGCGGTGAACGTCCCCAGTACTTC.

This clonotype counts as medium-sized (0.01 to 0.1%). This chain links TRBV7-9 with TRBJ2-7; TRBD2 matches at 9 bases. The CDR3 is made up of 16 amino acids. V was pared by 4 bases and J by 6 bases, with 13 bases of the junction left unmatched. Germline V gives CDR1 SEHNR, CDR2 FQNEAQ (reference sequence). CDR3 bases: TGTGCCAGCAGCTCCAACCTTGGGACTAGCTCTCCCGAGCAGTACTTC. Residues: CASSSNLGTSSPEQYF. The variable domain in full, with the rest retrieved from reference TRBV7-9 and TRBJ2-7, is DTGVSQNPRHKITKRGQNVTFRCDPISEHNRLYWYRQTLGQGPEFLTYFQNEAQLEKSRLLSDRFSAERPKGSFSTLEIQRTEQGDSAMYLCASSSNLGTSSPEQYFGPGTRLTVT.

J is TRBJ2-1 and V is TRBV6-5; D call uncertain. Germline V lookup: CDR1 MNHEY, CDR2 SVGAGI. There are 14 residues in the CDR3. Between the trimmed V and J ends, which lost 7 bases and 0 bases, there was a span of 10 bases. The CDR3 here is CASTTPGSYNEQFF. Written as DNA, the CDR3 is TGTGCCAGCACCACCCCTGGCTCCTACAATGAGCAGTTCTTC.

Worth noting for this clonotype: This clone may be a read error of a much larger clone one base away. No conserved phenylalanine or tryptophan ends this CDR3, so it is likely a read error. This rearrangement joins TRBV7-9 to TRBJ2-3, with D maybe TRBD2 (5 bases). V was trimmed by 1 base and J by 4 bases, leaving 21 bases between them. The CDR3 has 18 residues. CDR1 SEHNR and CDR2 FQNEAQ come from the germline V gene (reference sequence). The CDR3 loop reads CASSLVGRGSMGADTQYS. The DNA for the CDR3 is TGTGCCAGCAGCTTAGTTGGCCGGGGATCGATGGGCGCAGATACGCAGTATTCT.